This T cell receptor (beta chain) was recorded in a study of tumor and adjacent non-tumor tissue in lung cancer. Study in general: Samples averaged about 4.3 million productive TCRbeta reads each.

CDR1 MDHEN and CDR2 SYDVKM come from the germline V gene. This CDR3 is built from 17 residues. A modified ARM-PCR protocol with three rounds of nested PCR amplified TCRbeta. TCRdb analysed the multiplex PCR reads with MiXCR anew, one entry per CDR3 protein. The sample includes under 100,000 distinct CDR3 sequences, 61% of them seen just once. The study's findings and limits: Top 100 clones took a larger repertoire share in normal lung.

The template was RNA from unsorted bulk tissue. Of note for this clonotype: Its antigen is undetermined. One end of the junction is discordant with germline, which a read error may explain.

The sample was lung tumor tissue. This chain joins TRBV28 and TRBJ2-7, with 12 bases matching TRBD1. This clonotype originated in a man between 65 and 80 years old with non-small cell lung cancer. Here the CDR3 DNA reads TGTGCCAGCTGGATTCGACCGGGGACAGGGGGCTCGTTGGAGCAGTATTTC. Its protein product is CASWIRPGTGGSLEQYF.